The sequence of this T cell receptor (beta chain) was determined in a study of cytomegalovirus exposure and HLA in healthy donors. Background on the study: Of the donors genotyped, some 400 in all, 65% to 90% fell in the Caucasian-associated ancestry cluster.

PCR primers comprised 60 Vbeta and 13 Jbeta primers. In the authors' methods: Later reanalysis found around 74 million unique TCR beta chains, roughly 10 million of them shared. Assay used: immunoSEQ multiplex PCR; TCRdb lists only in-frame clones, some missing. V, J and clone size derive from that table, while D and trimming were established from the DNA sequence. The repertoire consists of some 120,000 clones, with 75% occurring once and the leading ten covering about 1.6%. The CDR3 sequence is 11 residues long. V lost 0 bases and J 16 bases, leaving 13 bases between the germline ends. Germline loops: CDR1 SQVTM, CDR2 ANQGSEA. Regarding donors, all were healthy bone marrow donors. The study's findings and limits: Specificity of a few CMV-associated chains for CMV antigens was verified in vitro.

This clone has only one observation. Its specificity is not known. This chain joins TRBV29-1 and TRBJ2-4; possible D gene TRBD1, 6 bases. The source of this sequence is a woman aged 18-29 years in good health and CMV-seronegative. Sample: PBMCs. The CDR3, as DNA: TGCAGCGTTGAAGAGGGGCAGGGGTTATACTTC. It yields the protein CSVEEGQGLYF.